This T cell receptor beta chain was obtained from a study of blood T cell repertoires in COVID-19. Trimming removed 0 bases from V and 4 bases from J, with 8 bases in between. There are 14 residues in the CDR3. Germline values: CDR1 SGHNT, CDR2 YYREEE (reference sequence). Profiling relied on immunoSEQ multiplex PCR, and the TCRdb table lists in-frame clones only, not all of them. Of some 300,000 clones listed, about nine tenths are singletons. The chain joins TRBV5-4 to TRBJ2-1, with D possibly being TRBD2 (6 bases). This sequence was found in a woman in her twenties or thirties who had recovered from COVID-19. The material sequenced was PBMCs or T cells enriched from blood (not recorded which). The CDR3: CASSLAGSYNEQFF. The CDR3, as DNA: TGTGCCAGCAGCTTGGCCGGGAGTTACAATGAGCAGTTCTTC.